The 17 T cell receptor beta chains listed next were all sequenced from one sample in a study of siplizumab effects on memory and regulatory T cells. Generated by immunoSEQ multiplex PCR, the TCRdb table keeps only in-frame clones and is missing some. The top ten clones hold less than 0.3% of a sample with just over 40,000 clones, roughly nine tenths of them seen once. Material: naive CD4+ T cells sorted from blood. The origin of the receptors is a human donor in good health.

The J gene is TRBJ1-2, the V gene TRBV7-8; D might be TRBD1 (5 bases). The CDR3 spans 14 residues. Trimming left V 1 base short and J 4 bases short, with 10 bases between. CDR1 and CDR2 from the germline V gene are SGHVS and FQNEAQ. The CDR3 reads CASSLDWGFYGYTF. CDR3 DNA sequence: TGTGCCAGCAGCTTAGACTGGGGGTTCTATGGCTACACCTTC.

The chain has TRBV18 and TRBJ2-3; 9 nucleotides line up with TRBD2. V lost 1 base and J lost 3; bases outside the gene matches: 5. There are 16 residues in the CDR3. The germline V gene has CDR1 KGHSH and CDR2 LQKENI. CDR3 nucleotide sequence: TGTGCCAGCTCACCACTAGCGGGGGTTTCTACAGATACGCAGTATTTT. Its translation: CASSPLAGVSTDTQYF.

The chain joins TRBV19 to TRBJ2-7, with a possible D match to TRBD2 (6 bases). V lost 3 bases, J lost 4 bases, and 10 bases lay in between. This CDR3 contains 13 residues. Germline values: CDR1 LNHDA, CDR2 SQIVND (reference sequence). The CDR3 DNA follows: TGTGCCAGTAGTATCCCCGGGAGTTACGAGCAGTACTTC. Encoded protein: CASSIPGSYEQYF.

V usage is TRBV4-1 and J usage is TRBJ2-4; D is unclear. Germline V gene sequence: CDR1 MGHRA, CDR2 YSYEKL. The ends were cut back, 4 bases at V and 0 bases at J, with 16 bases in the middle. The length of the CDR3 is 17 residues. The CDR3 bases are TGCGCCAGCAGCCCGGACGCCTCCTCGGAAGCCAAAAACATTCAGTACTTC. Translated, it gives CASSPDASSEAKNIQYF.

The chain carries TRBV19 and TRBJ1-1; D is undetermined. V lost 9 bases and J lost 1, with 12 bases in between. The CDR3 consists of 13 residues. Germline CDR1 LNHDA, CDR2 SQIVND (reference sequence). CDR3 sequence reads: CASLPPRNTEAFF. The DNA of the CDR3 is TGTGCCAGCCTCCCCCCCCGGAACACTGAAGCTTTCTTT.

V usage is TRBV7-9 and J usage is TRBJ2-4; maybe TRBD1 (6 bases). The CDR3 totals 14 residues. Germline lookup yields CDR1 SEHNR and CDR2 FQNEAQ (reference sequence). With 1 base removed from V and 9 bases from J, the gap between germline ends came to 13 bases. The CDR3 nucleotides read TGTGCCAGCAGCTTAGGGACAGTAAATGTCATTCAGTACTTC. It encodes CASSLGTVNVIQYF.

The J gene is TRBJ1-5, the V gene TRBV6-6, with D perhaps TRBD1 (5 bases). V shed 6 bases and J shed 0 bases, with 12 bases lying between them. This CDR3 is 15 amino acids long. Germline V gene sequence: CDR1 MNHNY, CDR2 SVGAGI (reference sequence). The CDR3 loop is CASRLDSYSNQPQHF. The DNA of the CDR3 is TGTGCCAGCAGACTAGACAGCTATAGCAATCAGCCCCAGCATTTT.

V usage is TRBV2 and J usage is TRBJ2-3; 8 bases map to TRBD2. V lost 6 bases to trimming and J lost 7 bases; unmatched junction nucleotides: 15. Germline V CDR1 and CDR2: SNHLY, FYNNEI. The CDR3 is made up of 16 amino acids. The CDR3 DNA reads TGTGCCAGCAGGTCGACCCCTGGCCTAGCGGGTTATACGCAGTATTTT. Amino acid sequence: CASRSTPGLAGYTQYF.

The CDR3 nucleotides are TGTGCCAGCTCACCACCAGGAGTGAATGAAAAACTGTTTTTT. Its translation: CASSPPGVNEKLFF. This sequence joins TRBV18 and TRBJ1-4; D is unresolved. CDR3 length: 14 residues. Germline lookup yields CDR1 KGHSH and CDR2 LQKENI. Trimming cost V 0 bases and J 5 bases, with 7 bases left between them.

This clone was picked up one time. The V and J genes are TRBV6-5 and TRBJ1-2, with D perhaps TRBD1 (6 bases). Per germline, CDR1 MNHEY and CDR2 SVGAGI. The CDR3 contains 13 residues. The V gene lost 7 bases and the J gene lost 6 bases, with 15 bases spanning the gap. The CDR3 DNA reads as TGTGCCAGCAACTCACAGGGATTCAATGGCTACACCTTC. It encodes CASNSQGFNGYTF.

The chain joins TRBV7-2 to TRBJ2-5; D gene unclear. V lost 5 bases to trimming and J lost 5 bases, with 12 bases between them. This CDR3 is built from 13 residues. Per germline, CDR1 SGHTA and CDR2 FQGNSA. CDR3 region: CASSPGRWETQYF. The CDR3 coding sequence is TGTGCCAGCAGCCCGGGCCGGTGGGAGACCCAGTACTTC.

The chain links TRBV9 to TRBJ2-2, with D perhaps matching TRBD2 (6 bases). The CDR3 is made up of 16 amino acids. Trimming cost V 0 bases and J 5 bases, with 14 bases left between them. The germline CDR1 and CDR2 sequences are SGDLS and YYNGEE. CDR3 region: CASSVALGGGTGELFF. In DNA form, the CDR3 reads TGTGCCAGCAGCGTAGCACTGGGTGGAGGGACCGGGGAGCTGTTTTTT.

V and J are TRBV5-1 and TRBJ2-7, with D tentatively TRBD1 (7 bases). Germline V lookup: CDR1 SGHRS, CDR2 YFSETQ. CDR3 length: 15 amino acids. The V gene lost 0 bases and the J gene lost 6 bases, with 16 bases spanning the gap. The DNA of the CDR3 is TGCGCCAGCAGCTTGGGCCCAGGGGGGTCCCTCGAGCAGTACTTC. As protein: CASSLGPGGSLEQYF.

The chain couples TRBV11-2 to TRBJ1-4; D is unclear. Trimming left V 1 base short and J 7 bases short, with 4 bases between. The germline gives CDR1 SGHAT, CDR2 FQNNGV. CDR3 size: 12 residues. This CDR3 is CASSLGGEKLFF. The CDR3 DNA reads as TGTGCCAGCAGCTTAGGGGGTGAAAAACTGTTTTTT.

This clone is a singleton in its sample. The chain carries TRBV6-1 and TRBJ2-7, with D possibly matching TRBD2 (5 bases). The CDR3 length is 15 residues. Germline assignment: CDR1 MNHNS and CDR2 SASEGT. Trimming cost V 6 bases and J 6 bases, with 21 bases left between them. CDR3 DNA sequence: TGTGCCAGCAGAGCGGACGCAGTGGGTACTCCCGAGCAGTACTTC. This sequence encodes CASRADAVGTPEQYF.

This clone was seen just once. The gene calls are TRBV6-1 and TRBJ2-7; no firm D call. Germline V gene sequence: CDR1 MNHNS, CDR2 SASEGT. The CDR3 length is 12 residues. V gave up 4 bases and J gave up 5 bases, with 9 bases separating them. The CDR3: CASSVDSDEQYF. In nucleotides, the CDR3 is TGTGCCAGCAGTGTTGATTCCGACGAGCAGTACTTC.

The chain combines TRBV19 with TRBJ1-5, with a possible D match to TRBD1 (5 bases). The CDR3 length is 16 residues. V lost 7 bases and J 2 bases, leaving 18 bases between the germline ends. Germline V gene sequence: CDR1 LNHDA, CDR2 SQIVND (reference sequence). This CDR3 is CASTYGGLGGNQPQHF. The CDR3 DNA sequence: TGTGCCAGTACCTATGGAGGCCTGGGGGGCAATCAGCCCCAGCATTTT.